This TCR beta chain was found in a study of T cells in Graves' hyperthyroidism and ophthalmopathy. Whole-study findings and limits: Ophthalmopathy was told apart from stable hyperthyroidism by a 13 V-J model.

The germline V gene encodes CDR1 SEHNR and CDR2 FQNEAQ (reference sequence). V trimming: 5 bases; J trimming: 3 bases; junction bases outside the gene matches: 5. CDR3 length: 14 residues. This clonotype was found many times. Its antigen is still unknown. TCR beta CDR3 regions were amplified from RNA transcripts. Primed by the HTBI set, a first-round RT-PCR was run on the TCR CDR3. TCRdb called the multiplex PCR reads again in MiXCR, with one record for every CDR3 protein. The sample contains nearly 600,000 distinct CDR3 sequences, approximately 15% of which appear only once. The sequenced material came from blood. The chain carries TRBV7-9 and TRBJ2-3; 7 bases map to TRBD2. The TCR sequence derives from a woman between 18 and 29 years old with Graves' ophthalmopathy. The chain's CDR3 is CASSRGLETDTQYF. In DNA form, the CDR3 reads TGTGCCAGCAGCCGAGGACTAGAAACAGATACGCAGTATTTT.